These 19 T cell receptor beta chains share one sample of origin, sequenced in a study of blood T cell repertoires in COVID-19. Data came from immunoSEQ multiplex PCR; TCRdb stores just in-frame clones and leaves some out. Here the sample spans roughly 100,000 clones, around four fifths being singletons. Sequencing was carried out using peripheral blood. These receptors were taken from a man aged 60-69 years with active or convalescent COVID-19.

The CDR3 DNA follows: TGCGCCAGCAGGGACTCCTCTAACTATGGCTACACCTTC. Translated: CASRDSSNYGYTF. The rearrangement joins TRBV10-1 to TRBJ1-2; D is unclear. The CDR3 loop spans 13 amino acids. Trimming pared 6 bases from V and 0 bases from J, leaving 8 bases between. In germline, CDR1 is WNHNN, CDR2 SYGVQD (reference sequence).

The rearrangement joins TRBV3-1 (or the pseudogene TRBV3-2) to TRBJ2-4; D is perhaps TRBD1 (5 bases). V was clipped by 8 bases and J by 2 bases, with 7 bases between them. The CDR3 sequence is 12 residues long. Germline CDR1 and CDR2: LGHDT and YNNKEL (reference sequence). CDR3 in DNA: TGTGCCAGCCAGGGTCCCAAAAACATTCAGTACTTC. This gives the protein CASQGPKNIQYF.

This clone was recorded a few times. This chain uses TRBV6-1 with TRBJ1-1; perhaps TRBD1 as D (6 bases). V gave up 2 bases and J gave up 7 bases, with 8 bases separating them. This CDR3 region has 12 residues. The germline V gene encodes CDR1 MNHNS and CDR2 SASEGT. The CDR3 DNA reads as TGTGCCAGCAGTGAACGGACAGTTGAAGCTTTCTTT. It is translated as CASSERTVEAFF.

V gene TRBV9 combines with J gene TRBJ2-3; TRBD2 agrees at 9 bases. CDR1 is SGDLS and CDR2 is YYNGEE in the germline V gene. V was clipped by 0 bases and J by 3 bases; unmatched bases: 5. This CDR3 region has 16 residues. The CDR3 coding sequence is TGTGCCAGCAGCGTAGCGGCGGGAGGGGGTACAGATACGCAGTATTTT. The encoded protein is CASSVAAGGGTDTQYF.

The chain recombines TRBV30 with TRBJ1-4; TRBD1 aligns across 7 bases. Germline CDR1 reads GTSNPN; CDR2 reads SVGIG (reference sequence). The CDR3 runs 15 residues. V was pared by 1 base and J by 3 bases, with 5 bases of the junction left unmatched. DNA of the CDR3: TGTGCCTGGAGTGCGGACAGGACGGCTAATGAAAAACTGTTTTTT. This codes for CAWSADRTANEKLFF.

This chain uses TRBV19 with TRBJ2-1; 8 bases are shared with TRBD2. J gave up 1 base and V 4 bases, and 0 bases lay outside the gene matches. CDR1 and CDR2 from the germline V gene are LNHDA and SQIVND (reference sequence). This CDR3 contains 14 residues. Here the CDR3 DNA reads TGTGCCAGTAGTAAGCGGGAGTCCTACAATGAGCAGTTCTTC. As protein: CASSKRESYNEQFF.

The V call is TRBV7-8, the J call TRBJ1-5; TRBD1 aligns across 8 bases. Losses at the gene ends were 3 bases for V and 7 bases for J; bases not matched to a gene: 8. The CDR3 is made up of 15 amino acids. Germline V gene data show CDR1 as SGHVS and CDR2 as FQNEAQ. The CDR3 here is CASSFSGGAGQPQHF. For the CDR3, the DNA is TGTGCCAGCAGCTTTTCAGGGGGCGCAGGGCAGCCCCAGCATTTT.

The V and J genes are TRBV6-5 and TRBJ1-3; D unclear. Germline lookup yields CDR1 MNHEY and CDR2 SVGAGI. The CDR3 length is 15 residues. V lost 8 bases, J lost 0 bases, and 14 bases lay in between. The CDR3 DNA follows: TGTGCCAGCGCTCCCGGGCGGGTCTCTGGAAACACCATATATTTT. Its protein is CASAPGRVSGNTIYF.

V and J are TRBV6-5 and TRBJ2-7; TRBD1 matches at 8 bases. The CDR3 is 15 residues long. Germline CDR1 reads MNHEY; CDR2 reads SVGAGI. V lost 8 bases and J lost 1; bases outside the gene matches: 10. The CDR3 region is CASRPRQGTSYEQYV. CDR3 bases: TGTGCCAGCCGCCCTCGACAGGGGACTTCCTACGAGCAGTACGTC.

J is TRBJ2-7 and V is TRBV4-1; D is undetermined. The CDR3 length is 14 residues. Germline-derived CDR1 and CDR2 are MGHRA and YSYEKL. With 4 bases removed from V and 4 bases from J, the gap between germline ends came to 14 bases. CDR3 in amino acids: CASSLLASEYEQYF. For the CDR3, the DNA is TGCGCCAGCAGCCTCCTCGCTAGTGAATACGAGCAGTACTTC.

V and J are TRBV30 and TRBJ2-7; tentative D call: TRBD1 (6 bases). Trimming took 1 base from V and 6 from J, leaving 10 bases between them. The CDR3 is 12 amino acids. CDR1 GTSNPN and CDR2 SVGIG come from the germline V gene (reference sequence). The CDR3 here is CAWSGGRGEQYV. CDR3 DNA sequence: TGTGCCTGGAGTGGGGGGCGAGGCGAGCAGTACGTC.

The chain has TRBV3-1 (or the pseudogene TRBV3-2) and TRBJ1-1; D is ambiguous. The V end lost 1 base, the J end lost 5 bases, and 11 bases lay between the germline ends. The CDR3 totals 14 residues. The germline V gene has CDR1 LGHDT and CDR2 YNNKEL (reference sequence). In DNA form, the CDR3 reads TGTGCCAGCAGCCAAGTTAGCGGGGAAACTGAAGCTTTCTTT. Amino acid sequence: CASSQVSGETEAFF.

This chain uses TRBV7-3 with TRBJ2-3; no clear D gene. The CDR3 extends over 14 amino acids. CDR1 is SGHTA, CDR2 FQGTGA, per germline. V shed 2 bases and J shed 4 bases, with 10 bases lying between them. CDR3 region: CASSLQKRPDTQYF. The DNA of the CDR3 is TGTGCCAGCAGCTTACAAAAGCGTCCAGATACGCAGTATTTT.

The chain carries TRBV5-6 and TRBJ1-4; D is perhaps TRBD1 (6 bases). CDR1 is SGHDT, CDR2 YYEEEE, per germline. CDR3 length: 17 residues. The germline V and J ends were trimmed by 2 bases and 5 bases, with 19 bases remaining between them. CDR3 loop: CASSFWGYGGFNEKLFF. DNA for the CDR3: TGTGCCAGCAGCTTTTGGGGGTATGGGGGCTTCAATGAAAAACTGTTTTTT.

The chain joins TRBV5-4 to TRBJ2-7, with a tentative D call TRBD2 (6 bases). Between the trimmed V and J ends, which lost 4 bases and 0 bases, there was a span of 11 bases. The CDR3 consists of 14 residues. Per germline, CDR1 SGHNT and CDR2 YYREEE (reference sequence). This CDR3 is CASSPRGGSYEQYF. The CDR3 nucleotides are TGTGCCAGCAGCCCCCGGGGAGGCTCCTACGAGCAGTACTTC.

The chain uses TRBV12-3 or TRBV12-4 and TRBJ2-4, with TRBD1 matching over 7 bases. With 7 bases clipped from V and 7 bases from J, the junction kept 7 bases outside the gene matches. This CDR3 is built from 13 residues. The DNA of the CDR3 is TGTGCCAGCACTACAGGGGTGGGGAACATTCAGTACTTC. Protein sequence: CASTTGVGNIQYF.

This chain uses TRBV18 with TRBJ1-2; D possibly corresponds to TRBD1 (6 bases). The V and J ends lost 4 bases and 7 bases respectively, with 16 bases between them. Germline V gives CDR1 KGHSH, CDR2 LQKENI. This CDR3 is 14 amino acids long. This CDR3 is CASSQAGEAPGYTF. The CDR3 DNA reads as TGTGCCAGCTCACAGGCAGGGGAAGCCCCTGGCTACACCTTC.

This chain connects TRBV15 to TRBJ1-1; D possibly corresponds to TRBD1 (5 bases). The V gene's germline CDR1 is LNHNV and CDR2 YYDKDF (reference sequence). CDR3 length: 15 amino acids. With 2 bases removed from V and 4 bases from J, the gap between germline ends came to 14 bases. The CDR3 region has the DNA TGTGCCACCAGCAGAAGAAACCAGGGCCTCACTGAAGCTTTCTTT. Translating gives CATSRRNQGLTEAFF.

This clone was seen more than once but under ten times. The chain carries TRBV18 and TRBJ1-2, with TRBD1 matching 7 bases. This CDR3 region has 15 residues. Trimming took 1 base from V and 7 from J; bases not matched to a gene: 9. Per germline, CDR1 KGHSH and CDR2 LQKENI. For the CDR3, the DNA is TGTGCCAGCTCACCACGACCGGGGACAGCCTCTGGCTACACCTTC. Translation gives CASSPRPGTASGYTF. The entire variable domain, with the rest obtained from reference TRBV18 and TRBJ1-2, is as follows: NAGVMQNPRHLVRRRGQEARLRCSPMKGHSHVYWYRQLPEEGLKFMVYLQKENIIDESGMPKERFSAEFPKEGPSILRIQQVVRGDSAAYFCASSPRPGTASGYTFGSGTRLTVV.